One T cell receptor (beta chain) is described in this entry. Its target antigen remains unknown. Base qualities were left out, and no much larger clone turns up one base away. The immunoSEQ Assay was used to sequence TCR beta CDR3 regions from DNA. As for how the authors treated the data: T cell density was computed as TCR beta template counts normalized to usable DNA estimated by amplifying housekeeping genes. The preseqR package was used to estimate richness by extrapolating to 400,000 templates for PBMC samples and to 120,000 templates for tissue samples. Clonality was defined as one minus Pielou's evenness. Differential abundance testing on productive amino-acid clonotypes, with a minimum total count of 5 and an alpha of 0.1, was used to identify tissue-enriched TCRs. The Jaccard Index and the Morisita Overlap Index were used to measure repertoire overlap between compartments. TCR beta CDR3s were clustered by GLIPH together with public tetramer-defined viral CDR3s, and at least three viral sequences plus V-gene enrichment were required for viral motifs. TCRdb provides this immuneACCESS table in a form limited to in-frame rearrangements. Some clones are lacking; in checked studies, under half of them reflect an unresolved V gene, and why the rest are absent is not known. D and trimming were read from the DNA, whereas the V and J calls and clone size are those reported in that table. This sample holds 4,000 or so clones; around 23% were observed only once. The ten biggest clones cover 8.5% to 10% of the sample.

The sample is drawn from a study of T cells in localized non-small cell lung cancer (dated by TCRdb to 2020 to 2022). With respect to the entire study: T cell repertoires of fewer than 250 early-stage NSCLC patients were analyzed, with tumors being compared against uninvolved tumor-adjacent lungs. The cohort was made up of approximately 250 treatment-naive NSCLC patients whose localized lung tumors had been resected. NSCLC patients had a mean age of around 61 years, and 129 were male and around 110 female.

At diagnosis, tumor, uninvolved tumor-adjacent lung and peripheral blood were collected and then preserved as a mix of FFPE and fresh-frozen material. Beyond this particular receptor, the publication reports: Because multi-region tumor sequencing was not performed, intratumor heterogeneity could not be ruled out. Since the design was exploratory, TCR variables were selected using unadjusted p-values with no false-discovery rate correction. Longer overall survival was associated with higher T cell density in blood, whereas shorter survival was associated with higher clonality in adjacent lung. Uninvolved tumor-adjacent lung showed the highest T cell clonality, higher than tumor, which suggests more focused antigenic responses in the uninvolved tumor-adjacent lung. A median of approximately 53 of the top 100 tumor clones turned up in the paired uninvolved adjacent lung, and 28 of those clones also ranked among the top 100 of that same adjacent lung.

The clonotype originates from a woman aged 35 to 70 with stage I lung adenocarcinoma. The input for sequencing was lung tumor tissue, taken before any cancer treatment.

The sequence in DNA is TGCAGCGTTGTAAGGGGGGCCTACAATGAGCAGTTCTTC. The encoded protein is CSVVRGAYNEQFF. Here the chain combines TRBV29-1 and TRBJ2-1; the D region may be TRBD1 or TRBD2, each matching 6 bases equally. Reading the germline V gene gives CDR1 SQVTM and CDR2 ANQGSEA. Including cysteine and phenylalanine, the CDR3 has 13 amino acids. Only the CDR3 part of the read is kept: 39 bases, read in frame from the first base. A distance of 9 bases separates the germline ends of V and J, which lose 4 bases and 2 bases respectively.